Listed here are 27 T cell receptor beta chains from one sample, sequenced in a study of shared clonotypes between healthy human individuals. Libraries were prepared by immunoSEQ multiplex PCR; TCRdb keeps only in-frame clonotypes and omits some of them. The repertoire holds roughly 660,000 clones, with around 91% as singletons. Sequencing was carried out using memory CD8+ T cells from PBMCs. Described subset: CD45RO+ cells pooled with CCR7-negative TemRA cells. These TCRs come from a man in his late teens or twenties in good health. Some clones in this sample may be carry-over from other donors' samples.

The rearrangement uses TRBV9 and TRBJ2-3; the D is unclear. The CDR3 contains 15 residues. CDR1 SGDLS and CDR2 YYNGEE come from the germline V gene. V shed 6 bases and J shed 0 bases, with 14 bases lying between them. The CDR3 sequence is CASNMGRTSTDTQYF. The CDR3 DNA sequence: TGTGCCAGCAACATGGGAAGAACTAGCACAGATACGCAGTATTTT.

The chain is built from TRBV11-2 and TRBJ1-2; no clear D gene. The CDR3 totals 17 residues. Germline V lookup: CDR1 SGHAT, CDR2 FQNNGV. V lost 5 bases to trimming and J lost 3 bases, with 22 bases between them. The chain's CDR3 is CASSPHLIPLGDYGYTF. The CDR3 nucleotides are TGTGCCAGCAGCCCGCACCTAATCCCCCTTGGGGACTATGGCTACACCTTC.

The gene calls are TRBV6-5 and TRBJ2-7; D uncertain. The CDR3 length is 11 residues. The germline CDR1 and CDR2 sequences are MNHEY and SVGAGI. With 6 bases removed from V and 3 bases from J, the gap between germline ends came to 6 bases. CDR3 in DNA: TGTGCCAGCAGATCAAACTACGAGCAGTACTTC. Residues: CASRSNYEQYF.

The chain employs TRBV29-1 and TRBJ1-1; unclear D gene. This CDR3 is built from 11 residues. V lost 3 bases and J lost 6, with 8 bases in between. Per the germline V gene, CDR1 is SQVTM and CDR2 is ANQGSEA. The CDR3 reads CSVDRGAEAFF. CDR3 sequence (DNA): TGCAGCGTTGATCGTGGGGCTGAAGCTTTCTTT. The whole variable domain, remainder taken from reference TRBV29-1 and TRBJ1-1, is SAVISQKPSRDICQRGTSLTIQCQVDSQVTMMFWYRQQPGQSLTLIATANQGSEATYESGFVIDKFPISRPNLTFSTLTVSNMSPEDSSIYLCSVDRGAEAFFGQGTRLTVV.

The rearrangement links TRBV7-9 to TRBJ2-5; no reliable D call. The V end lost 4 bases, the J end lost 5 bases, and 8 bases lay between the germline ends. This CDR3 comprises 12 residues. The V gene's germline CDR1 is SEHNR and CDR2 FQNEAQ (reference sequence). CDR3 loop: CASSSSRETQYF. As DNA, the CDR3 is TGTGCCAGCAGCTCGTCCCGGGAGACCCAGTACTTC.

V is TRBV4-1 and J is TRBJ2-7; TRBD1 agrees at 8 bases. The germline V gene has CDR1 MGHRA and CDR2 YSYEKL. V was clipped by 3 bases and J by 4 bases; unmatched bases: 8. The CDR3 sequence is 15 residues long. Here the CDR3 reads CASSHRQGSVYEQYF. The DNA of the CDR3 is TGCGCCAGCAGCCATCGACAGGGGTCGGTTTACGAGCAGTACTTC.

The chain joins TRBV28 to TRBJ2-1, with D possibly TRBD2 on 5 matching bases. The germline V gene has CDR1 MDHEN and CDR2 SYDVKM. The CDR3 runs 15 residues. V shed 1 base and J shed 3 bases, with 10 bases lying between them. The CDR3 here is CASSLFAEDYNEQFF. The CDR3 DNA reads as TGTGCCAGCAGTTTATTTGCGGAGGACTACAATGAGCAGTTCTTC.

This sequence joins TRBV7-6 and TRBJ2-7, with TRBD2 matching over 8 bases. Germline CDR1 is SGHVS and CDR2 is FNYEAQ. Trimming at V came to 1 base and at J to 2 bases, leaving 4 bases not matched to a gene. The CDR3 is 15 residues long. In DNA, the CDR3 is TGTGCCAGCAGCTTAGGATGGACTAGCCCCTACGAGCAGTACTTC. Translation: CASSLGWTSPYEQYF.

The chain has TRBV14 and TRBJ2-1; tentatively, D is TRBD2 (6 bases). The CDR3 has 16 residues. V lost 0 bases and J 5 bases, leaving 14 bases between the germline ends. Germline-derived CDR1 and CDR2 are SGHDN and FVKESK. CDR3 residues: CASSQEPGTGDNEQFF. The CDR3 nucleotides are TGTGCCAGCAGCCAAGAACCCGGGACGGGAGACAATGAGCAGTTCTTC.

V and J are TRBV5-4 and TRBJ1-1; D not certain. Deletions cut 2 bases from V and 7 bases from J, with 9 bases between. CDR3 length equals 12 residues. Germline CDR1 SGHNT, CDR2 YYREEE (reference sequence). The CDR3, as DNA: TGTGCCAGCAGCTTTTGGGGTGGTGAAGCTTTCTTT. As protein: CASSFWGGEAFF.

This chain connects TRBV27 to TRBJ2-1; the match to TRBD2 covers 7 bases. Losses at the gene ends were 6 bases for V and 0 bases for J; bases not matched to a gene: 11. The CDR3 length is 17 residues. In germline, CDR1 is MNHEY, CDR2 SMNVEV (reference sequence). CDR3 residues: CASRGMVAGASYNEQFF. The DNA for the CDR3 is TGTGCCAGCAGGGGGATGGTGGCGGGAGCCTCCTACAATGAGCAGTTCTTC.

The V gene is TRBV4-1, the J gene TRBJ1-2; no clear D gene. Looked up from germline, CDR1 is MGHRA and CDR2 is YSYEKL. The ends were cut back, 3 bases at V and 7 bases at J, with 18 bases in the middle. This CDR3 has 15 residues. This CDR3 reads CASSQGGLKGGGYTF. CDR3 coding DNA: TGCGCCAGCAGCCAGGGTGGCCTGAAAGGAGGTGGCTACACCTTC.

The chain is built from TRBV19 and TRBJ1-1, with TRBD1 identical over 8 bases. Germline V gene sequence: CDR1 LNHDA, CDR2 SQIVND (reference sequence). The ends lost 7 bases at V and 2 bases at J; junction bases unmatched: 6. The length of the CDR3 is 14 residues. The CDR3 DNA follows: TGTGCCAGTAACCCCAGGGGGCGAAACACTGAAGCTTTCTTT. Its protein is CASNPRGRNTEAFF.

J is TRBJ2-3 and V is TRBV11-2; D gene uncertain. CDR3 length: 13 residues. Germline V gene data show CDR1 as SGHAT and CDR2 as FQNNGV. Trimming removed 5 bases from V and 7 bases from J, with 13 bases in between. The CDR3 is CASSSPPPHTQYF. The CDR3 DNA sequence: TGTGCCAGCAGCAGCCCCCCCCCACATACGCAGTATTTT.

CDR3: CASSIKGMNTEAFF. The CDR3 coding sequence is TGTGCCAGTAGTATAAAGGGGATGAACACTGAAGCTTTCTTT. This chain connects TRBV19 to TRBJ1-1; possibly TRBD1 for D (5 bases). The CDR3 is made up of 14 amino acids. Trimming took 2 bases from V and 0 from J, leaving 7 bases between them. Germline CDR1 reads LNHDA; CDR2 reads SQIVND (reference sequence).

This chain uses TRBV11-1 with TRBJ1-2, with 8 bases matching TRBD1. This CDR3 contains 13 residues. The germline V gene has CDR1 SGHAT and CDR2 FQDESV (reference sequence). J lost 2 bases, V lost 8 bases, and 4 bases had no gene match. The chain's CDR3 is CASSTGANYGYTF. In DNA form, the CDR3 reads TGTGCCAGCTCGACAGGGGCGAACTATGGCTACACCTTC.

This sequence joins TRBV25-1 and TRBJ2-5; no reliable D call. CDR1 and CDR2 from the germline V gene are MGHDK and SYGVNS. CDR3 size: 10 residues. The V end was cut by 6 bases, the J end by 2 bases, with 1 base between. CDR3 region: CASRQETQYF. The DNA for the CDR3 is TGTGCCAGCAGACAAGAGACCCAGTACTTC.

This clone was observed many times. The gene calls are TRBV18 and TRBJ1-2, with TRBD1 identical over 7 bases. The trim removed 5 bases at V and 5 bases at J, leaving 17 bases unmatched. The germline V gene encodes CDR1 KGHSH and CDR2 LQKENI. The CDR3 consists of 17 residues. The CDR3 nucleotides are TGTGCCAGCTCATCTGAGACAGGGAGTGGTGCGATGTATGGCTACACCTTC. Translated, it gives CASSSETGSGAMYGYTF.

The chain joins TRBV10-2 to TRBJ2-1; 11 nucleotides line up with TRBD1. Germline values: CDR1 WSHSY, CDR2 SAAADI. J gave up 0 bases and V 8 bases, and 12 bases lay outside the gene matches. This CDR3 region has 18 residues. Here the CDR3 DNA reads TGCGCCAGCTATTCCGGGACAGGGGGGCTTAGCTCCTACAATGAGCAGTTCTTC. This sequence encodes CASYSGTGGLSSYNEQFF.

The chain joins TRBV27 to TRBJ2-7, with D perhaps being TRBD1 or TRBD2 (5 bases each). V was trimmed by 2 bases and J by 0 bases, leaving 8 bases between them. The CDR3 is 14 amino acids. CDR1 and CDR2 from the germline V gene are MNHEY and SMNVEV (reference sequence). The CDR3 loop is CASSLGTNSYEQYF. The CDR3 DNA sequence: TGTGCCAGCAGTTTAGGGACGAACTCCTACGAGCAGTACTTC.

The chain combines TRBV7-2 with TRBJ2-7; D perhaps matches TRBD2 (5 bases). CDR1 and CDR2 from the germline V gene are SGHTA and FQGNSA. V was cut by 5 bases and J by 2 bases, with 13 bases left in between. This CDR3 region has 14 residues. As DNA, the CDR3 is TGTGCCAGCAGCGAGACACAACTAGCCTACGAGCAGTACTTC. This gives the protein CASSETQLAYEQYF.

V usage is TRBV10-2 and J usage is TRBJ2-1, with 11 bases that match TRBD2. The trim removed 10 bases at V and 9 bases at J, leaving 11 bases unmatched. The CDR3 covers 14 residues. CDR1 WSHSY and CDR2 SAAADI come from the germline V gene. The CDR3 DNA is TGCGCCACGGAACTAGCGGGAGTCGTCGGTGAGCAGTTCTTC. Amino acid sequence: CATELAGVVGEQFF.

A single count supports this clone. This CDR3 reads CASSGLAGLTEQYF. The CDR3 nucleotides are TGTGCCAGCAGTGGACTAGCGGGTTTAACCGAGCAGTACTTC. The chain links TRBV6-1 to TRBJ2-5, with 10 bases that match TRBD2. Gene TRBJ2-7 matches the end of the DNA better, so the J call may be wrong. The germline CDR1 and CDR2 sequences are MNHNS and SASEGT. The CDR3 is made up of 14 amino acids.

The chain employs TRBV6-1 and TRBJ2-7; no clear D gene. This CDR3 has 13 residues. Trimming removed 0 bases at V and 0 bases at J, with 3 bases between. Germline CDR1 reads MNHNS; CDR2 reads SASEGT. The CDR3 sequence is CASSEAGSYEQYF. The CDR3 DNA follows: TGTGCCAGCAGTGAAGCCGGCTCCTACGAGCAGTACTTC.

This rearrangement joins TRBV4-3 to TRBJ2-1; no clear D gene. This CDR3 has 16 amino acids. Trimming left V 0 bases short and J 4 bases short, with 13 bases between. Germline-derived CDR1 and CDR2 are LGHNA and YSLEER. The CDR3 region is CASSQDGQTRYNEQFF. The CDR3, as DNA: TGCGCCAGCAGCCAAGACGGGCAGACGAGGTACAATGAGCAGTTCTTC.

The chain couples TRBV9 to TRBJ2-1, with TRBD2 matching over 9 bases. The V and J ends lost 3 bases and 1 base, in that order; junction bases with no gene match: 2. Germline assignment: CDR1 SGDLS and CDR2 YYNGEE. This CDR3 is built from 15 residues. The CDR3 region is CASSGLAGSYNEQFF. DNA of the CDR3: TGTGCCAGCAGCGGGCTAGCGGGATCCTACAATGAGCAGTTCTTC.

The rearrangement links TRBV7-9 to TRBJ1-1, with 10 bases fitting TRBD1. The V segment lost 5 bases and the J segment 3 bases; nucleotides outside the gene matches: 6. Germline CDR1 reads SEHNR; CDR2 reads FQNEAQ (reference sequence). The CDR3 spans 15 residues. CDR3 DNA sequence: TGTGCCAGCAGCCCCAAGGACAGGGGGTACACTGAAGCTTTCTTT. It is translated as CASSPKDRGYTEAFF.